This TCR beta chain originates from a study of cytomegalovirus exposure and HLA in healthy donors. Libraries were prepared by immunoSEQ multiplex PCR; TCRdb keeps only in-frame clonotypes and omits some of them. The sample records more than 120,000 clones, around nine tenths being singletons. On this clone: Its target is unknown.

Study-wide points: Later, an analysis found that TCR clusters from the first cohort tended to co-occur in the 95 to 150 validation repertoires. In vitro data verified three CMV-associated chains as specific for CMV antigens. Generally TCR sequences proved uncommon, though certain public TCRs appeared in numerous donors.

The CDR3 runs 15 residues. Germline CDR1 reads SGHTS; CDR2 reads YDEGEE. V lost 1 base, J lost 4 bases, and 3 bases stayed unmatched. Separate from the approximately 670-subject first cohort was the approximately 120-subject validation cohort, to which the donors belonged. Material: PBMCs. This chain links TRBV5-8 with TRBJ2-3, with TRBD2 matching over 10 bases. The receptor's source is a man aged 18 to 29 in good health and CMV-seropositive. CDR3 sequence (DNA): TGTGCCAGCAGCTTGAGGGGGACTAGCGCAGATACGCAGTATTTT. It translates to CASSLRGTSADTQYF.